These 20 T cell receptor beta chains were sequenced from one sample in a study of cytomegalovirus exposure and HLA in healthy donors. The PCR was carried out with 60 Vbeta primers and 13 Jbeta primers. Here immunoSEQ multiplex PCR was the method, and the copy in TCRdb shows in-frame clones only, minus some. The sample records approximately 150,000 clones, 70% to 80% being singletons. The sample comprised PBMCs. The receptor set was obtained from a man aged 35 to 55 in good health and CMV-seropositive.

The chain is built from TRBV6-1 and TRBJ1-2; D not certain. The CDR3 has 11 residues. Germline CDR1 MNHNS, CDR2 SASEGT. V was pared by 6 bases and J by 8 bases, with 10 bases between. DNA of the CDR3: TGTGCCAGCAGGACCCGAGGGGGCTACACCTTC. As protein: CASRTRGGYTF.

The chain employs TRBV5-1 and TRBJ2-2; 10 nucleotides line up with TRBD2. Germline-derived CDR1 and CDR2 are SGHRS and YFSETQ. The CDR3 loop spans 13 amino acids. With 4 bases clipped from V and 7 bases from J, the junction kept 1 base outside the gene matches. Written as DNA, the CDR3 is TGCGCCAGCAGCAGGACTAGCGGCGGGGAGCTGTTTTTT. This gives the protein CASSRTSGGELFF.

The V call is TRBV7-2, the J call TRBJ1-2; tentatively, D is TRBD1 (6 bases). The V gene's germline CDR1 is SGHTA and CDR2 FQGNSA. The CDR3 has 13 residues. The V end lost 3 bases, the J end lost 4 bases, and 9 bases lay between the germline ends. The CDR3 sequence is CASSFGQTYGYTF. In DNA, the CDR3 is TGTGCCAGCAGCTTCGGACAGACCTATGGCTACACCTTC.

The CDR3 DNA reads as TGTGCCAGCATTAGACAAGTAAACACCGGGGAGCTGTTTTTT. This sequence encodes CASIRQVNTGELFF. The chain combines TRBV7-2 with TRBJ2-2; D remains unclear. Germline CDR1 SGHTA, CDR2 FQGNSA. V was shortened by 7 bases and J by 2 bases, with 11 bases between the two germline ends. This CDR3 region has 14 residues.

The chain uses TRBV5-4 and TRBJ2-2; 10 positions match TRBD2. CDR3 length: 16 residues. Germline-derived CDR1 and CDR2 are SGHNT and YYREEE (reference sequence). V lost 7 bases and J lost 4; bases outside the gene matches: 10. The CDR3 reads CASGEAGGPGTGELFF. In nucleotides, the CDR3 is TGTGCCAGCGGCGAAGCGGGAGGGCCGGGCACCGGGGAGCTGTTTTTT.

This chain links TRBV10-3 with TRBJ2-3; the D gene is possibly TRBD2 (6 bases). The CDR3 has 14 amino acids. Germline V gene data show CDR1 as ENHRY and CDR2 as SYGVKD. The V end was cut by 6 bases, the J end by 2 bases, with 12 bases between. The CDR3 here is CAIRTAGNTDTQYF. CDR3 coding DNA: TGTGCCATCAGAACAGCGGGTAACACAGATACGCAGTATTTT.

The chain employs TRBV28 and TRBJ2-3; 9 bases align to TRBD2. The CDR3 loop spans 14 amino acids. Germline-derived CDR1 and CDR2 are MDHEN and SYDVKM. With 2 bases clipped from V and 7 bases from J, the junction kept 4 bases outside the gene matches. The CDR3 loop reads CASSLAGGRNTQYF. Written as DNA, the CDR3 is TGTGCCAGCAGTTTAGCGGGAGGGAGGAATACGCAGTATTTT. The full variable domain, its missing parts supplied by reference TRBV28 and TRBJ2-3, is DVKVTQSSRYLVKRTGEKVFLECVQDMDHENMFWYRQDPGLGLRLIYFSYDVKMKEKGDIPEGYSVSREKKERFSLILESASTNQTSMYLCASSLAGGRNTQYFGPGTRLTVL.

The rearrangement joins TRBV7-9 to TRBJ2-7; 8 nucleotides agree with TRBD1. J gave up 7 bases and V 5 bases, and 7 bases lay outside the gene matches. CDR3 length: 13 amino acids. Germline CDR1 reads SEHNR; CDR2 reads FQNEAQ (reference sequence). The CDR3 DNA is TGTGCCAGCAGCCGGACAGGGTCGGGGGAGCAGTACTTC. It codes for CASSRTGSGEQYF.

The chain is built from TRBV10-1 and TRBJ2-7, with 7 bases matching TRBD1. The CDR3 has 12 residues. Per the germline V gene, CDR1 is WNHNN and CDR2 is SYGVQD (reference sequence). V gave up 4 bases and J gave up 3 bases; unmatched junction bases: 0. CDR3 sequence: CASSGTGYEQYF. The CDR3 coding sequence is TGCGCCAGCAGTGGGACAGGCTACGAGCAGTACTTC.

The V and J genes are TRBV5-1 and TRBJ2-3; maybe TRBD2 (7 bases). There are 16 residues in the CDR3. The V end lost 6 bases, the J end lost 0 bases, and 17 bases lay between the germline ends. Germline CDR1 reads SGHRS; CDR2 reads YFSETQ. Here the CDR3 reads CASTLGGRASTDTQYF. CDR3 in DNA: TGCGCCAGCACCCTAGGGGGGAGGGCTAGCACAGATACGCAGTATTTT. The full variable domain, its missing parts supplied by reference TRBV5-1 and TRBJ2-3, is KAGVTQTPRYLIKTRGQQVTLSCSPISGHRSVSWYQQTPGQGLQFLFEYFSETQRNKGNFPGRFSGRQFSNSRSEMNVSTLELGDSALYLCASTLGGRASTDTQYFGPGTRLTVL.

The genes are TRBV5-6 and TRBJ2-6; D unresolved. The CDR3 is made up of 15 amino acids. Between the trimmed V and J ends, which lost 1 base and 0 bases, there was a span of 5 bases. Germline V lookup: CDR1 SGHDT, CDR2 YYEEEE. The CDR3 region is CASSLIGSGANVLTF. Written as DNA, the CDR3 is TGTGCCAGCAGCTTGATCGGCTCTGGGGCCAACGTCCTGACTTTC.

This chain uses TRBV27 with TRBJ1-1, with 8 bases identical to TRBD1. Germline loops: CDR1 MNHEY, CDR2 SMNVEV (reference sequence). The V gene end was trimmed by 7 bases and the J gene end by 11 bases; junction bases not matched to a gene: 9. The CDR3 has 12 residues. CDR3 sequence (DNA): TGTGCCAGCACTCCCTGGGGGGACAGGGCTTTCTTT. This codes for CASTPWGDRAFF.

The rearrangement uses TRBV5-4 and TRBJ2-1, with 13 bases fitting TRBD2. Looked up from germline, CDR1 is SGHNT and CDR2 is YYREEE (reference sequence). The CDR3 extends over 15 amino acids. The ends lost 0 bases at V and 8 bases at J; junction bases unmatched: 2. In DNA form, the CDR3 reads TGTGCCAGCAGCTTGGGGACTAGCGGGAGCTATGAGCAGTTCTTC. It specifies CASSLGTSGSYEQFF. The entire variable domain, with the rest obtained from reference TRBV5-4 and TRBJ2-1, is as follows: ETGVTQSPTHLIKTRGQQVTLRCSSQSGHNTVSWYQQALGQGPQFIFQYYREEENGRGNFPPRFSGLQFPNYSSELNVNALELDDSALYLCASSLGTSGSYEQFFGPGTRLTVL.

This chain links TRBV6-1 with TRBJ1-3, with 7 bases aligning to TRBD1. V trimming: 7 bases; J trimming: 2 bases; junction bases outside the gene matches: 2. Germline CDR1 is MNHNS and CDR2 is SASEGT. The CDR3 spans 13 residues. The CDR3 sequence is CASMTGPGNTIYF. In DNA form, the CDR3 reads TGTGCCAGCATGACAGGGCCTGGAAACACCATATATTTT.

The rearrangement links TRBV7-3 to TRBJ1-3; weak D call: TRBD1 (5 bases). Germline values: CDR1 SGHTA, CDR2 FQGTGA. Trimming pared 5 bases from V and 4 bases from J, leaving 9 bases between. The CDR3 sequence is 13 residues long. CDR3 in amino acids: CASSLTEGNTIYF. The CDR3 DNA reads as TGTGCCAGCAGCCTGACAGAAGGAAACACCATATATTTT.

The table lists this clone with a few counts. This chain connects TRBV7-6 to TRBJ2-2; no clear D. Trimming took off 4 bases at V and 2 bases at J, with 17 bases between the two ends. Germline CDR1 and CDR2: SGHVS and FNYEAQ. The CDR3 has 17 residues. CDR3 nucleotides: TGTGCCAGCAGCTCACTGATTGCCCTAGTAAACACCGGGGAGCTGTTTTTT. Its protein product is CASSSLIALVNTGELFF.

This clone was recorded a few times. This rearrangement joins TRBV19 to TRBJ1-2; no clear D gene. Deletions cut 3 bases from V and 4 bases from J, with 9 bases between. CDR1 and CDR2 (germline): LNHDA, SQIVND (reference sequence). The CDR3 extends over 13 amino acids. The CDR3 spells CASSIEGPYGYTF. In DNA, the CDR3 is TGTGCCAGTAGTATCGAGGGCCCCTATGGCTACACCTTC.

V usage is TRBV2 and J usage is TRBJ2-1, with 7 bases aligning to TRBD2. Germline lookup yields CDR1 SNHLY and CDR2 FYNNEI. The V segment lost 6 bases and the J segment 4 bases; nucleotides outside the gene matches: 9. CDR3 length equals 15 residues. The chain's CDR3 is CASRLSGEPYNEQFF. The CDR3 DNA sequence: TGTGCCAGCAGGCTGAGCGGGGAACCTTACAATGAGCAGTTCTTC. Using reference TRBV2 and TRBJ2-1 for the parts outside the CDR3, the full variable domain is EPEVTQTPSHQVTQMGQEVILRCVPISNHLYFYWYRQILGQKVEFLVSFYNNEISEKSEIFDDQFSVERPDGSNFTLKIRSTKLEDSAMYFCASRLSGEPYNEQFFGPGTRLTVL.

The chain combines TRBV18 with TRBJ2-7, with TRBD2 matching over 8 bases. The V gene end was trimmed by 0 bases and the J gene end by 6 bases; junction bases not matched to a gene: 13. The CDR3 runs to 17 residues. CDR1 and CDR2 from the germline V gene are KGHSH and LQKENI. DNA for the CDR3: TGTGCCAGCTCACCACCGGTTAGCGGGACTAGAGTTCTCGAGCAGTACTTC. Protein sequence: CASSPPVSGTRVLEQYF.

The CDR3 bases are TGTGCCAGCGGGGAGAGCATGAACACTGAAGCTTTCTTT. Its translation is CASGESMNTEAFF. The chain uses TRBV27 and TRBJ1-1; no firm D call. Germline V CDR1 and CDR2: MNHEY, SMNVEV (reference sequence). The V end was cut by 8 bases, the J end by 0 bases, with 10 bases between. This CDR3 has 13 residues.